This TCR beta chain was observed in a study of T cells in Graves' hyperthyroidism and ophthalmopathy. Findings and caveats of the study: Blood also held most thyroid clonotypes expanded beyond 0.001. Researchers report that a 13 V-J model separated ophthalmopathy from stable hyperthyroidism.

Out of more than 8 ml of fresh peripheral blood came the PBMCs. This CDR3 is built from 13 residues. Germline V lookup: CDR1 SGHRS, CDR2 YFSETQ. J was trimmed by 5 bases and V by 2 bases; bases with no gene match: 3. This clonotype was found a few times. The antigen is unknown. Amplification of TCR beta CDR3 regions used RNA as the template. First-round RT-PCR targeting the TCR CDR3 was performed with the HTBI primer set. MiXCR was run by TCRdb on the multiplex PCR reads, yielding one entry per CDR3 protein. The table lists 340,000 or so distinct CDR3 sequences, 20% to 25% of them singletons. J is TRBJ1-1 and V is TRBV5-1; 7 bases fit TRBD1. Input material: blood. This receptor was obtained from a woman aged 45-65 years with Graves' hyperthyroidism. CDR3 sequence: CASSLPQGTEAFF. CDR3 DNA sequence: TGCGCCAGCAGCTTACCACAGGGGACTGAAGCTTTCTTT.